This T cell receptor (beta chain) was captured by sequencing in a study of monozygotic twins with cystic fibrosis. Overall study context: Library input was about 3 micrograms of fragmented DNA, with 15 PCR cycles. Study findings and constraints: The repertoire was suggested to be naive-dominated, clonality median around 0.0093. Co-twins had the most similar V usage for 13 of 16 pairs, J for 8. Shared CDR3 numbers were not associated with age, concordance or severity.

The method was immunoSEQ multiplex PCR; TCRdb's version includes in-frame clones alone and lacks a portion of them. The sample gives 25,000 to 35,000 clones, approximately 86% of which show up once; roughly 0.85% is in the top ten. Concerning this clone itself: Its target is not known.

The CDR3 length is 11 residues. Between the trimmed V and J ends, which lost 6 bases and 5 bases, there was a span of 5 bases. The germline CDR1 and CDR2 sequences are SGHTA and FQGNSA. This sequence originates from a girl aged 2-9 years with cystic fibrosis. The source material was blood. The V gene is TRBV7-2, the J gene TRBJ2-1, with D unresolved. The CDR3 DNA sequence: TGTGCCAGCAGGACCAACAATGAGCAGTTCTTC. Translated, it gives CASRTNNEQFF. The whole variable domain, filled in from reference TRBV7-2 and TRBJ2-1, reads GAGVSQSPSNKVTEKGKDVELRCDPISGHTALYWYRQSLGQGLEFLIYFQGNSAPDKSGLPSDRFSAERTGGSVSTLTIQRTQQEDSAVYLCASRTNNEQFFGPGTRLTVL.